The 17 T cell receptor beta chains presented below share a single source sample, sequenced in a study of T-cell memory formation after mild COVID-19. TCRdb used MiXCR to reprocess the 5' RACE reads, holding one entry per CDR3 protein. The repertoire consists of about 180,000 distinct CDR3 sequences, with under 20% occurring once and the leading ten covering roughly 3.7%. Material for sequencing was PBMCs or a T cell subset sorted from them (not recorded which). All receptors derive from a young man who had mild COVID-19 (a few samples of this study predate the infection). Cell type and time point are not known.

This clonotype was seen a handful of times. The genes are TRBV28 and TRBJ1-1, with D perhaps matching TRBD1 (5 bases). CDR1 and CDR2 (germline): MDHEN, SYDVKM. Trimming stripped 5 bases from V and 6 bases from J, with 16 bases between. CDR3 length: 14 amino acids. CDR3: CASSRLGLGAEAFF. Written as DNA, the CDR3 is TGTGCCAGCAGTCGTTTGGGCTTAGGGGCTGAAGCTTTCTTT.

CDR3: CASSLTSSSNEKLFF. In DNA form, the CDR3 reads TGTGCCAGCAGCTTAACTTCGAGTTCTAATGAAAAACTGTTTTTT. The chain recombines TRBV11-2 with TRBJ1-4; D ambiguous. The ends were cut back, 2 bases at V and 3 bases at J, with 10 bases in the middle. Germline V gene lookup returns CDR1 SGHAT and CDR2 FQNNGV. There are 15 residues in the CDR3. The full variable domain, in which reference TRBV11-2 and TRBJ1-4 provide the parts outside the CDR3, is EAGVAQSPRYKIIEKRQSVAFWCNPISGHATLYWYQQILGQGPKLLIQFQNNGVVDDSQLPKDRFSAERLKGVDSTLKIQPAKLEDSAVYLCASSLTSSSNEKLFFGSGTQLSVL.

This clonotype has more than one count but fewer than ten. This chain uses TRBV7-2 with TRBJ2-1; the match to TRBD1 covers 8 bases. This CDR3 is built from 15 residues. Germline CDR1 is SGHTA and CDR2 is FQGNSA. J gave up 5 bases and V 6 bases, and 9 bases lay outside the gene matches. This chain's CDR3 is CASRPDRGRHNEQFF. CDR3 DNA: TGTGCCAGCAGACCAGACAGGGGTCGTCACAATGAGCAGTTCTTC.

In this sample, this clonotype turned up a few times. The chain recombines TRBV11-2 with TRBJ2-1; 10 bases are a match to TRBD2. This CDR3 is built from 16 residues. The V and J ends lost 1 base and 5 bases, in that order; junction bases with no gene match: 5. Germline-derived CDR1 and CDR2 are SGHAT and FQNNGV. This chain's CDR3 is CASSLVAGLANNEQFF. CDR3 nucleotide sequence: TGTGCCAGCAGCTTAGTCGCGGGACTAGCGAACAATGAGCAGTTCTTC.

This clonotype was detected only a few times. CDR3 sequence: CSAIEDSTDTQYF. The CDR3 bases are TGCAGTGCTATCGAGGACAGCACAGATACGCAGTATTTT. V gene TRBV20-1 combines with J gene TRBJ2-3; D is ambiguous. The V gene's germline CDR1 is DFQATT and CDR2 SNEGSKA (reference sequence). This CDR3 is built from 13 residues. V was pared by 4 bases and J by 0 bases, with 8 bases between.

The chain recombines TRBV15 with TRBJ2-7; no firm D call. The CDR3 has 12 residues. Germline CDR1 and CDR2: LNHNV and YYDKDF (reference sequence). The ends were cut back, 1 base at V and 2 bases at J, with 3 bases in the middle. CDR3 residues: CATSRGAYEQYF. The CDR3 coding sequence is TGTGCCACCAGCAGAGGGGCCTACGAGCAGTACTTC.

V is TRBV7-2 and J is TRBJ2-3; tentatively, D is TRBD2 (6 bases). With 5 bases removed from V and 4 bases from J, the gap between germline ends came to 22 bases. CDR1 and CDR2 from the germline V gene are SGHTA and FQGNSA. This CDR3 has 17 residues. This CDR3 reads CASSPGPGLRSSDTQYF. In DNA form, the CDR3 reads TGTGCCAGCAGCCCGGGACCGGGACTTAGATCCTCAGATACGCAGTATTTT.

V is TRBV6-2 or TRBV6-3 and J is TRBJ1-5; possibly TRBD1 for D (5 bases). This CDR3 region has 13 residues. Germline CDR1 reads MNHEY; CDR2 reads SVGEGT. V lost 5 bases to trimming and J lost 9 bases, with 14 bases between them. CDR3 bases: TGTGCCAGCAGTCAACTTGGGCAGGGGCCCCAGCATTTT. It yields the protein CASSQLGQGPQHF.

The V call is TRBV27, the J call TRBJ1-1; no clear D. V was pared by 4 bases and J by 10 bases, with 19 bases between. Germline CDR1 MNHEY, CDR2 SMNVEV (reference sequence). The CDR3 is 14 residues long. The CDR3 spells CASSSQRTAIVAFF. CDR3 nucleotide sequence: TGTGCCAGCAGTTCCCAAAGGACGGCCATAGTAGCTTTCTTT.

This clonotype was counted a few times. The CDR3 DNA reads as TGTGCCACCAGTACGAGGGAATGGCAGTATTTT. Its protein product is CATSTREWQYF. The chain couples TRBV24-1 to TRBJ2-3, with D tentatively TRBD2 (5 bases). CDR3 size: 11 residues. Germline assignment: CDR1 KGHDR and CDR2 SFDVKD. The ends were cut back, 6 bases at V and 11 bases at J, with 11 bases in the middle.

The chain has TRBV6-5 and TRBJ1-1, with 8 bases matching TRBD1. The CDR3 length is 16 residues. The junction had 13 bases not matched to a gene; V was cut back by 6 bases and J by 4 bases. CDR1 MNHEY and CDR2 SVGAGI come from the germline V gene. CDR3 protein: CASRFSGGAGVTEAFF. The CDR3 DNA follows: TGTGCCAGCAGATTTTCAGGGGGCGCGGGGGTCACTGAAGCTTTCTTT.

This clonotype was counted a few times. The chain couples TRBV19 to TRBJ1-1; D uncertain. CDR3 length: 12 amino acids. V was cut by 7 bases and J by 4 bases, with 10 bases left in between. CDR1 LNHDA and CDR2 SQIVND come from the germline V gene (reference sequence). CDR3 nucleotides: TGTGCCAGTACCGGGCCCAGCACTGAAGCTTTCTTT. It translates to CASTGPSTEAFF.

This clonotype was seen a handful of times. The V gene is TRBV9, the J gene TRBJ1-1; unclear D gene. This CDR3 is 15 amino acids long. Germline lookup yields CDR1 SGDLS and CDR2 YYNGEE. V shed 0 bases and J shed 1 base, with 10 bases lying between them. For the CDR3, the DNA is TGTGCCAGCAGCGTAGATCCGGATCAGAACACTGAAGCTTTCTTT. Translating it yields CASSVDPDQNTEAFF.

This rearrangement joins TRBV6-5 to TRBJ2-2; a weak D match, TRBD2 (5 bases). This CDR3 has 14 amino acids. CDR1 is MNHEY, CDR2 SVGAGI, per germline. Deletions cut 8 bases from V and 3 bases from J, with 13 bases between. Written as DNA, the CDR3 is TGTGCCAGCCGACGGGGATGGGACACCGGGGAGCTGTTTTTT. It translates to CASRRGWDTGELFF.

V and J are TRBV10-3 and TRBJ2-1; no definite D call. The CDR3 contains 11 residues. V gave up 11 bases and J gave up 7 bases, with 12 bases separating them. Germline V lookup: CDR1 ENHRY, CDR2 SYGVKD. DNA for the CDR3: TGTGCCCACTCTGCCACAAATGAGCAGTTCTTC. It yields the protein CAHSATNEQFF.

V usage is TRBV5-1 and J usage is TRBJ2-1; D is possibly TRBD2 (6 bases). With 3 bases removed from V and 6 bases from J, the gap between germline ends came to 13 bases. Germline V lookup: CDR1 SGHRS, CDR2 YFSETQ. The CDR3 is 14 residues long. CDR3 DNA: TGCGCCAGCAGCTCCACCTCGGGAGCCAATGAGCAGTTCTTC. The encoded protein is CASSSTSGANEQFF.

The chain joins TRBV7-3 to TRBJ2-5; D remains ambiguous. The CDR3 is 12 residues long. CDR1 is SGHTA and CDR2 is FQGTGA in the germline V gene. The ends were cut back, 8 bases at V and 4 bases at J, with 11 bases in the middle. CDR3 in DNA: TGTGCCAGCGGGCCCGACCGAGAGACCCAGTACTTC. Encoded protein: CASGPDRETQYF.